The 14 T cell receptor beta chains given below trace back to one sample, sequenced in a study of cytomegalovirus exposure and HLA in healthy donors. Researchers ran the PCR with 60 Vbeta and 13 Jbeta primers. Generated by immunoSEQ multiplex PCR, the TCRdb table keeps only in-frame clones and is missing some. Among more than 100,000 clones listed, more than 60% were seen once. Specimen: PBMCs. Receptors originate from a man aged 40-55 years in good health and CMV-seropositive.

For the CDR3, the DNA is TGTGCCAGCAGTTACTCGTCCGGGGGAGCATCCTACGAGCAGTACTTC. Protein product: CASSYSSGGASYEQYF. The chain uses TRBV6-5 and TRBJ2-7, with D maybe TRBD2 (6 bases). Germline values: CDR1 MNHEY, CDR2 SVGAGI. CDR3 length: 16 residues. Trimming took 0 bases from V and 1 from J, leaving 13 bases between them.

A few counts support this clone. CDR3 sequence: CASRGTGSYEQYF. The CDR3, as DNA: TGTGCCAGCAGAGGGACAGGGTCGTACGAGCAGTACTTC. V and J are TRBV2 and TRBJ2-7; 9 bases match TRBD1. CDR3 length: 13 amino acids. The V gene's germline CDR1 is SNHLY and CDR2 FYNNEI. J lost 4 bases, V lost 6 bases, and 4 bases had no gene match.

Here the CDR3 DNA reads TGTGCCAGCAGCCGAGGGCACGAGCAGTACTTC. It specifies CASSRGHEQYF. The chain recombines TRBV7-8 with TRBJ2-7, with D possibly TRBD2 on 5 matching bases. CDR1 and CDR2 (germline): SGHVS, FQNEAQ. Trimming took 5 bases from V and 5 from J, leaving 7 bases between them. The CDR3 sequence is 11 residues long.

This clone appeared a few times. This chain uses TRBV12-5 with TRBJ2-1, with 10 positions matching TRBD1. Germline V CDR1 and CDR2: LGHNT, FRNRAP. The ends lost 6 bases at V and 7 bases at J; junction bases unmatched: 12. There are 16 residues in the CDR3. The CDR3 reads CASGPYGQGGGNEQFF. The CDR3 DNA follows: TGTGCTAGTGGACCCTACGGACAGGGGGGTGGGAATGAGCAGTTCTTC.

J is TRBJ1-6 and V is TRBV18, with 8 bases fitting TRBD1. The CDR3 runs to 14 residues. The germline V gene has CDR1 KGHSH and CDR2 LQKENI. The trim removed 5 bases at V and 9 bases at J, leaving 6 bases unmatched. The CDR3 DNA reads as TGTGCCAGCTCAGCAGCCGGGACAGGTTCACCCCTCCACTTT. Amino acid sequence: CASSAAGTGSPLHF.

About this clone itself: Sequence at one end of the junction differs from germline and may be a read error. The genes are TRBV19 and TRBJ2-7; TRBD1 matches at 10 bases. CDR1 is LNHDA, CDR2 SQIVND, per germline (reference sequence). This CDR3 comprises 12 residues. CDR3 DNA sequence: TGTGCCACCGGGACAGGGGAGGACGAACAGTACTTC. This codes for CATGTGEDEQYF.

The rearrangement joins TRBV9 to TRBJ2-2, with TRBD1 identical over 10 bases. The germline gives CDR1 SGDLS, CDR2 YYNGEE. The V gene end was trimmed by 4 bases and the J gene end by 7 bases; junction bases not matched to a gene: 7. The CDR3 loop spans 15 amino acids. The CDR3 reads CASSPGTGASGELFF. The CDR3 DNA reads TGTGCCAGCAGCCCCGGGACAGGGGCGAGCGGGGAGCTGTTTTTT.

This chain connects TRBV9 to TRBJ2-3; 8 nucleotides agree with TRBD2. Trimming cost V 0 bases and J 4 bases; bases outside gene matches: 10. CDR1 is SGDLS, CDR2 YYNGEE, per germline. CDR3 size: 17 residues. CDR3 in DNA: TGTGCCAGCAGCGTAGATAGTAGCGGGATCGTCCCAGATACGCAGTATTTT. The encoded protein is CASSVDSSGIVPDTQYF. The whole variable domain, remainder taken from reference TRBV9 and TRBJ2-3, is DSGVTQTPKHLITATGQRVTLRCSPRSGDLSVYWYQQSLDQGLQFLIQYYNGEERAKGNILERFSAQQFPDLHSELNLSSLELGDSALYFCASSVDSSGIVPDTQYFGPGTRLTVL.

This chain joins TRBV28 and TRBJ2-1, with TRBD2 identical over 10 bases. The CDR3 extends over 14 amino acids. Germline V gene lookup returns CDR1 MDHEN and CDR2 SYDVKM. The V segment lost 4 bases and the J segment 6 bases; nucleotides outside the gene matches: 3. CDR3 bases: TGTGCCAGCAGTTCTAGCGGGAGTCCCAATGAGCAGTTCTTC. It yields the protein CASSSSGSPNEQFF.

The genes are TRBV6-5 and TRBJ1-1; D gene uncertain. This CDR3 has 13 residues. Germline loops: CDR1 MNHEY, CDR2 SVGAGI. With 6 bases removed from V and 0 bases from J, the gap between germline ends came to 8 bases. CDR3 nucleotide sequence: TGTGCCAGCAGGAACAGAATGAACACTGAAGCTTTCTTT. It specifies CASRNRMNTEAFF.

In this sample, this clone turned up many times. J is TRBJ2-1 and V is TRBV2, with 7 bases that match TRBD2. Germline-derived CDR1 and CDR2 are SNHLY and FYNNEI. This CDR3 has 13 amino acids. With V trimmed by 4 bases and J by 9 bases, 6 bases remained unmatched. The CDR3 DNA sequence: TGTGCCAGCAGTGGGGACTACGTTAGTGAGCAGTTCTTC. Amino acids: CASSGDYVSEQFF.

J is TRBJ1-1 and V is TRBV9, with 12 positions matching TRBD1. The CDR3 consists of 15 residues. V shed 5 bases and J 3 bases; nucleotides not matched to a gene: 5. Germline CDR1 SGDLS, CDR2 YYNGEE. CDR3 sequence (DNA): TGTGCCAGCAGAGGGACAGGGGGCTCAGACACTGAAGCTTTCTTT. Translated, it gives CASRGTGGSDTEAFF.

The chain couples TRBV19 to TRBJ1-2; D is perhaps TRBD1 (5 bases). The CDR3 runs to 12 residues. The V and J ends lost 11 bases and 6 bases respectively, with 16 bases between them. The germline gives CDR1 LNHDA, CDR2 SQIVND (reference sequence). In nucleotides, the CDR3 is TGTGCCGGGCGGGGCAGGGAGGATGGCTACACCTTC. Encoded protein: CAGRGREDGYTF.

This chain connects TRBV5-1 to TRBJ2-7; 8 bases fit TRBD1. Germline trimming cut 0 bases from V and 4 bases from J; bases unmatched to any gene: 6. This CDR3 is built from 15 residues. The germline gives CDR1 SGHRS, CDR2 YFSETQ. The CDR3 loop reads CASSLGWTGSYEQYF. In DNA form, the CDR3 reads TGCGCCAGCAGCTTGGGTTGGACAGGGAGTTACGAGCAGTACTTC. Full variable domain (missing parts from reference TRBV5-1 and TRBJ2-7): KAGVTQTPRYLIKTRGQQVTLSCSPISGHRSVSWYQQTPGQGLQFLFEYFSETQRNKGNFPGRFSGRQFSNSRSEMNVSTLELGDSALYLCASSLGWTGSYEQYFGPGTRLTVT.